The rows below give T cell receptor beta chains drawn from one sample of a study of long-term antiretroviral therapy in people with HIV. Sequenced by immunoSEQ multiplex PCR; TCRdb stores in-frame clones only, minus some. The table shows under 45,000 clones, with around 86% occurring only once. Sequenced material: unsorted PBMCs, taken 1 year after starting antiretroviral therapy. All receptors derive from a man aged 18-30 years with HIV. Each CDR3 is given with its conserved first and last residue. D genes are given only for firm matches.

CDR3,V,D,J
CASSEIGTSYGYTF,TRBV10-2,-,TRBJ1-2
CASSVGQGNTEAFF,TRBV10-2,TRBD1,TRBJ1-1
CASSEFRSLYNEQFF,TRBV2,-,TRBJ2-1
CASRSIGSYEQYF,TRBV19,-,TRBJ2-7
CASIPQGGRYQPQHF,TRBV6-6,-,TRBJ1-5
CASSPDRAGGYTF,TRBV6-1,TRBD1,TRBJ1-2
CASSATSGRGNEQFF,TRBV10-2,TRBD2,TRBJ2-1
CASSSKLGELFF,TRBV7-3,-,TRBJ2-2
CASSYSNFTWFIPDTQYF,TRBV6-7,-,TRBJ2-3
CASSRQGGVGNTIYF,TRBV6-1,TRBD1,TRBJ1-3
CSVDRSNTEAFF,TRBV29-1,-,TRBJ1-1
CASSKPGQGIEQYF,TRBV6-6,TRBD1,TRBJ2-7
CASKIPTDTEAFF,TRBV28,-,TRBJ1-1
CASGLSSAKEGYTF,TRBV12-5,-,TRBJ1-2
CASSFPGLNEQYF,TRBV11-2,-,TRBJ2-7
CASSPGVSNQPQHF,TRBV18,-,TRBJ1-5
CASSPRTGKEAFF,TRBV4-3,-,TRBJ1-1
CASSVWDRDYNEQFF,TRBV9,TRBD1,TRBJ2-1
CASSLASRVQETQYF,TRBV5-4,-,TRBJ2-5
CASSTTGELFF,TRBV4-1,-,TRBJ2-2
CASSLALRRDRGPQETQYF,TRBV28,TRBD1,TRBJ2-5
CASSLERSAGNYGYTF,TRBV5-1,-,TRBJ1-2
CASSFRFNRDRAWENTIYF,TRBV7-8,TRBD1,TRBJ1-3
CATSSDARPSYEQYF,TRBV15,-,TRBJ2-7